The 14 T cell receptor beta chains given below trace back to one sample, sequenced in a study of blood T cell repertoires in COVID-19. The method was immunoSEQ multiplex PCR; TCRdb's version includes in-frame clones alone and lacks a portion of them. Here the sample spans roughly 260,000 clones, 88% being singletons. Material for sequencing was peripheral blood. Every receptor here comes from a woman between 35 and 50 years old who had recovered from COVID-19.

This clone has a handful of counts. For the CDR3, the DNA is TGTGCCAGTAGTACTTGGGACAACTTGAACACTGAAGCTTTCTTT. This encodes CASSTWDNLNTEAFF. This sequence joins TRBV19 and TRBJ1-1, with D maybe TRBD1 (6 bases). The germline gives CDR1 LNHDA, CDR2 SQIVND (reference sequence). V was trimmed by 4 bases and J by 0 bases, leaving 12 bases between them. CDR3 length: 15 amino acids.

The chain recombines TRBV27 with TRBJ1-4, with D tentatively TRBD1 (6 bases). Trimming pared 5 bases from V and 6 bases from J, leaving 16 bases between. CDR3 length equals 15 residues. Germline assignment: CDR1 MNHEY and CDR2 SMNVEV (reference sequence). CDR3 in DNA: TGTGCCAGCAGTCCACAATGGGGGCGGGATGAAAAACTGTTTTTT. The encoded protein is CASSPQWGRDEKLFF.

The chain couples TRBV12-5 to TRBJ2-7, with TRBD1 matching 8 bases. The junction had 13 bases not matched to a gene; V was cut back by 6 bases and J by 3 bases. The CDR3 sequence is 16 residues long. In germline, CDR1 is LGHNT, CDR2 FRNRAP. The CDR3 sequence is CASGLNLGQANYEQYF. Here the CDR3 DNA reads TGTGCTAGTGGCCTTAACCTGGGACAGGCAAACTACGAGCAGTACTTC.

Worth noting for this clone: Other nucleotide sequences from this sample produce the same CDR3. The V gene is TRBV19, the J gene TRBJ1-3; 9 nucleotides agree with TRBD1. After removal of 6 bases from V and 4 bases from J, the junction contained 4 bases not matched to a gene. In germline, CDR1 is LNHDA, CDR2 SQIVND (reference sequence). The CDR3 loop spans 14 amino acids. This CDR3 is CASSSTGGGNTIYF. The CDR3 coding sequence is TGTGCCAGTAGCTCGACAGGGGGGGGAAACACCATATATTTT.

V usage is TRBV28 and J usage is TRBJ2-1, with TRBD2 matching over 11 bases. Per the germline V gene, CDR1 is MDHEN and CDR2 is SYDVKM. There are 15 residues in the CDR3. The V and J ends lost 4 bases and 5 bases, in that order; junction bases with no gene match: 4. The CDR3 sequence: CASSSTSGVDNEQFF. DNA of the CDR3: TGTGCCAGCAGTTCGACTAGCGGGGTTGACAATGAGCAGTTCTTC.

V is TRBV10-2 and J is TRBJ2-1; 10 bases are a match to TRBD2. V was clipped by 8 bases and J by 5 bases; unmatched bases: 15. CDR3 size: 17 residues. Per the germline V gene, CDR1 is WSHSY and CDR2 is SAAADI. The CDR3 sequence: CASRPLGGAGGNNEQFF. The CDR3, as DNA: TGCGCCAGCCGACCCCTCGGAGGAGCGGGAGGGAACAATGAGCAGTTCTTC.

The genes are TRBV5-4 and TRBJ1-1; tentative D call: TRBD1 (6 bases). Deletions cut 4 bases from V and 1 base from J, with 17 bases between. CDR3 size: 16 residues. Germline V gene sequence: CDR1 SGHNT, CDR2 YYREEE (reference sequence). For the CDR3, the DNA is TGTGCCAGCAGCCCTGATCCGGGGGGCGCGAACACTGAAGCTTTCTTT. Protein: CASSPDPGGANTEAFF.

The chain employs TRBV7-9 and TRBJ2-1, with 12 nucleotides matching TRBD2. After removal of 5 bases from V and 0 bases from J, the junction contained 5 bases not matched to a gene. This CDR3 is built from 17 residues. Germline CDR1 is SEHNR and CDR2 is FQNEAQ (reference sequence). CDR3 in amino acids: CASSTTSGRRSYNEQFF. CDR3 in DNA: TGTGCCAGCAGCACCACTAGCGGGAGGCGCTCCTACAATGAGCAGTTCTTC.

J is TRBJ2-4 and V is TRBV19, with 9 bases matching TRBD2. The CDR3 is 18 amino acids. The germline V gene has CDR1 LNHDA and CDR2 SQIVND (reference sequence). The V segment lost 7 bases and the J segment 0 bases; nucleotides outside the gene matches: 13. CDR3 sequence: CASKPRLAGTEAKNIQYF. CDR3 nucleotide sequence: TGTGCCAGTAAGCCGAGGCTAGCGGGGACCGAAGCCAAAAACATTCAGTACTTC.

The table lists this clone with a few counts. This chain uses TRBV6-1 with TRBJ2-7; unclear D gene. The CDR3 length is 11 residues. Germline CDR1 reads MNHNS; CDR2 reads SASEGT. V was shortened by 3 bases and J by 4 bases, with 4 bases between the two germline ends. As DNA, the CDR3 is TGTGCCAGCAGTGAGAGGTACGAGCAGTACTTC. Its protein is CASSERYEQYF.

The rearrangement links TRBV3-1 (or the pseudogene TRBV3-2) to TRBJ1-4, with D possibly matching TRBD1 (5 bases). Germline loops: CDR1 LGHDT, CDR2 YNNKEL (reference sequence). V lost 1 base, J lost 0 bases, and 9 bases lay in between. The CDR3 contains 16 residues. Written as DNA, the CDR3 is TGTGCCAGCAGCCAAGGACAGACCGCAACTAATGAAAAACTGTTTTTT. Translating it yields CASSQGQTATNEKLFF.

V is TRBV12-3 or TRBV12-4 and J is TRBJ2-3; 8 bases are a match to TRBD2. After removal of 3 bases from V and 14 bases from J, the junction contained 7 bases not matched to a gene. The CDR3 runs to 12 residues. CDR3 coding DNA: TGTGCCAGCAGTTTTGCGGGAGGCGGGGGGTATTTT. Its protein product is CASSFAGGGGYF.

This chain connects TRBV9 to TRBJ2-3, with TRBD2 matching over 7 bases. V dropped 0 bases and J dropped 0; count of bases not matched to a gene: 4. The CDR3 length is 16 residues. Per the germline V gene, CDR1 is SGDLS and CDR2 is YYNGEE. CDR3 bases: TGTGCCAGCAGCGTAGGGGAGGGCAAAAGCACAGATACGCAGTATTTT. It is translated as CASSVGEGKSTDTQYF. The full variable domain, with the rest looked up from reference TRBV9 and TRBJ2-3, is DSGVTQTPKHLITATGQRVTLRCSPRSGDLSVYWYQQSLDQGLQFLIQYYNGEERAKGNILERFSAQQFPDLHSELNLSSLELGDSALYFCASSVGEGKSTDTQYFGPGTRLTVL.

This clone was detected once. The J gene is TRBJ1-2, the V gene TRBV3-1 (or the pseudogene TRBV3-2); 8 positions agree with TRBD1. After removal of 0 bases from V and 4 bases from J, the junction contained 10 bases not matched to a gene. Germline V lookup: CDR1 LGHDT, CDR2 YNNKEL (reference sequence). The CDR3 has 17 amino acids. The CDR3 DNA reads as TGTGCCAGCAGCCAAGATAGCTGGCAGGGGGCCTCCTATGGCTACACCTTC. Protein product: CASSQDSWQGASYGYTF.